This TCR beta chain was found in a study of patients and donors after allogeneic stem cell transplantation. The CDR3 is made up of 14 amino acids. Germline CDR1 reads MNHEY; CDR2 reads SVGAGI. V was pared by 6 bases and J by 2 bases, with 13 bases between. This clonotype was recorded many times. TCRdb recomputed calls from the RT-PCR reads with MiXCR, one row per CDR3 protein. The sample yields just over 55,000 distinct CDR3 sequences, about 14% seen once. This TCR derives from a human donor who was either an allogeneic HSCT recipient or a stem cell or donor lymphocyte infusion donor (not recorded which). It is not recorded whose cells these are; they may come from a transplant donor. This chain uses TRBV6-5 with TRBJ1-2; D is unclear. Source material: blood, either unsorted or a sorted T cell fraction (not recorded which). CDR3 sequence (DNA): TGTGCCAGCAGCCCGGGTTTGTCGAACTATGGCTACACCTTC. Translating gives CASSPGLSNYGYTF.